This passage covers 23 T cell receptor beta chains from one sample sequenced in a study of blood T cell repertoires in COVID-19 (dated by TCRdb to 2019 to 2021). Library creation used the immunoSEQ multiplex PCR assay. TCRdb obtained this table from immuneACCESS and retained in-frame rearrangements with V and J assigned. These tables miss some clones; where compared with another copy, unresolved V genes account for less than half of the shortfall, and the remainder is unexplained. For this sample the table gives some 400,000 clones, of which more than 75% were detected only once. About 2.9% of the sample belongs to the ten largest clones. What was sequenced was peripheral blood. Receptors were obtained from a human donor in a cohort sampled during active COVID-19.

Concerning this clone: Other nucleotide sequences in the sample specify the same CDR3. This chain connects TRBV5-1 to TRBJ2-7; 10 nucleotides match TRBD1. This CDR3 is built from 13 residues. Unmatched junction bases numbered 5, after V lost 5 bases and J lost 6 bases. CDR1 SGHRS and CDR2 YFSETQ come from the germline V gene. Here the CDR3 DNA reads TGCGCCAGCAGTGCTAGGACAGGGGGCGAGCAGTACTTC. Its translation: CASSARTGGEQYF. The whole variable domain, remainder taken from reference TRBV5-1 and TRBJ2-7, is KAGVTQTPRYLIKTRGQQVTLSCSPISGHRSVSWYQQTPGQGLQFLFEYFSETQRNKGNFPGRFSGRQFSNSRSEMNVSTLELGDSALYLCASSARTGGEQYFGPGTRLTVT.

The J gene is TRBJ1-6, the V gene TRBV28, with TRBD1 identical over 10 bases. This CDR3 region has 16 residues. The ends lost 2 bases at V and 4 bases at J; junction bases unmatched: 2. Germline V gene lookup returns CDR1 MDHEN and CDR2 SYDVKM. CDR3 coding DNA: TGTGCCAGCAGTTTACCGGGACAGGGGTATAATTCACCCCTCCACTTT. It encodes CASSLPGQGYNSPLHF.

The chain uses TRBV3-1 (or the pseudogene TRBV3-2) and TRBJ2-3; 7 bases are shared with TRBD1. Germline CDR1 is LGHDT and CDR2 is YNNKEL (reference sequence). The CDR3 is 14 residues long. The junction had 7 bases not matched to a gene; V was cut back by 5 bases and J by 5 bases. The CDR3 nucleotides read TGTGCCAGCAGCATAGACAGGGTGGGAGATACGCAGTATTTT. Translation gives CASSIDRVGDTQYF.

This clone was counted between two and nine times. The genes are TRBV28 and TRBJ1-1, with unresolved D. Germline CDR1 reads MDHEN; CDR2 reads SYDVKM. The CDR3 runs to 14 residues. Trimming left V 6 bases short and J 3 bases short, with 14 bases between. The CDR3 reads CASSPIGSYTEAFF. CDR3 sequence (DNA): TGTGCCAGCAGCCCCATCGGGAGCTACACTGAAGCTTTCTTT.

The gene calls are TRBV30 and TRBJ1-6; possible D gene TRBD1, 5 bases. The length of the CDR3 is 14 residues. V gave up 4 bases and J gave up 10 bases, with 17 bases separating them. Looked up from germline, CDR1 is GTSNPN and CDR2 is SVGIG (reference sequence). CDR3 sequence (DNA): TGTGCCTGGAACTTTTGGGGGGATGAATCACCCCTCCACTTT. Protein product: CAWNFWGDESPLHF.

The chain is built from TRBV7-7 and TRBJ2-1, with 11 bases fitting TRBD2. Unmatched junction bases numbered 2, after V lost 5 bases and J lost 2 bases. The CDR3 runs to 15 residues. Germline V lookup: CDR1 SSHAT, CDR2 FNYEAQ (reference sequence). CDR3 sequence reads: CASSAGLAAYNEQFF. The CDR3 coding sequence is TGTGCCAGCAGCGCGGGACTAGCGGCCTACAATGAGCAGTTCTTC.

V gene TRBV12-3 or TRBV12-4 combines with J gene TRBJ2-2; perhaps TRBD2 as D (5 bases). The CDR3 is 11 amino acids. Trimming took 8 bases from V and 4 from J, leaving 5 bases between them. This CDR3 reads CASGSTGELFF. In DNA, the CDR3 is TGTGCCAGCGGGAGCACCGGGGAGCTGTTTTTT.

The CDR3 bases are TGTGCCAGCAGTCCCCCAACCTACAGGACTAATGAAAAACTGTTTTTT. It translates to CASSPPTYRTNEKLFF. The chain recombines TRBV28 with TRBJ1-4; tentatively, D is TRBD1 (5 bases). V gave up 5 bases and J gave up 2 bases, with 15 bases separating them. This CDR3 comprises 16 residues. Germline V gene data show CDR1 as MDHEN and CDR2 as SYDVKM.

The chain employs TRBV30 and TRBJ2-3, with 7 bases fitting TRBD1. The germline V gene encodes CDR1 GTSNPN and CDR2 SVGIG (reference sequence). V was clipped by 2 bases and J by 6 bases; unmatched bases: 17. This CDR3 comprises 17 residues. This CDR3 is CAWSWRSLTGFSDTQYF. CDR3 coding DNA: TGTGCCTGGAGTTGGAGAAGCCTGACAGGGTTTTCCGATACGCAGTATTTT.

The V call is TRBV6-5, the J call TRBJ1-1; D gene unclear. The ends were cut back, 2 bases at V and 0 bases at J, with 10 bases in the middle. The CDR3 is 15 amino acids. Germline loops: CDR1 MNHEY, CDR2 SVGAGI. CDR3 sequence (DNA): TGTGCCAGCAGTTACACGGGGAACATGAACACTGAAGCTTTCTTT. It is translated as CASSYTGNMNTEAFF.

The V and J genes are TRBV7-9 and TRBJ2-7, with 13 bases lining up with TRBD2. V was pared by 7 bases and J by 6 bases, with 3 bases of the junction left unmatched. Germline V CDR1 and CDR2: SEHNR, FQNEAQ (reference sequence). The CDR3 spans 13 residues. The DNA of the CDR3 is TGTGCCAGCATCGGACTAGCGGGAGTCGAGCAGTACTTC. This sequence encodes CASIGLAGVEQYF.

The chain carries TRBV6-5 and TRBJ1-1; TRBD1 might be the D (5 bases). The CDR3 covers 14 residues. V dropped 7 bases and J dropped 4 bases, with 16 bases sitting between them. Looked up from germline, CDR1 is MNHEY and CDR2 is SVGAGI. The CDR3 DNA reads TGTGCCAGCACCCGTGGGGGGGGTGGCACTGAAGCTTTCTTT. This translates into CASTRGGGGTEAFF.

V gene TRBV9 combines with J gene TRBJ1-2; maybe TRBD1 (6 bases). CDR1 is SGDLS, CDR2 YYNGEE, per germline. V was clipped by 2 bases and J by 4 bases, with 18 bases between them. The CDR3 runs to 16 residues. In nucleotides, the CDR3 is TGTGCCAGCAGCGTTGGCTGGGGAGGGGGAACCTATGGCTACACCTTC. This gives the protein CASSVGWGGGTYGYTF.

The chain carries TRBV24-1 and TRBJ2-1; the match to TRBD1 covers 8 bases. The length of the CDR3 is 17 residues. Per the germline V gene, CDR1 is KGHDR and CDR2 is SFDVKD. V dropped 4 bases and J dropped 2; count of bases not matched to a gene: 9. CDR3 nucleotides: TGTGCCACCAGTGACTTAATACCGGGACAGGCCTACAATGAGCAGTTCTTC. Residues: CATSDLIPGQAYNEQFF.

V usage is TRBV29-1 and J usage is TRBJ1-3; 7 bases map to TRBD1. Germline values: CDR1 SQVTM, CDR2 ANQGSEA. The junction had 1 base not matched to a gene; V was cut back by 5 bases and J by 0 bases. The CDR3 is made up of 13 amino acids. The chain's CDR3 is CSVQGVSGNTIYF. The CDR3 DNA reads as TGCAGCGTTCAGGGGGTCTCTGGAAACACCATATATTTT. The full variable domain, its missing parts supplied by reference TRBV29-1 and TRBJ1-3, is SAVISQKPSRDICQRGTSLTIQCQVDSQVTMMFWYRQQPGQSLTLIATANQGSEATYESGFVIDKFPISRPNLTFSTLTVSNMSPEDSSIYLCSVQGVSGNTIYFGEGSWLTVV.

This sequence joins TRBV10-3 and TRBJ1-5, with a tentative D call TRBD1 (6 bases). The CDR3 loop spans 16 amino acids. The V and J ends lost 6 bases and 2 bases respectively, with 17 bases between them. Germline V gene data show CDR1 as ENHRY and CDR2 as SYGVKD. Here the CDR3 reads CAISDSGGRGNQPQHF. CDR3 in DNA: TGTGCCATCAGCGATTCGGGGGGCCGGGGCAATCAGCCCCAGCATTTT.

The sample holds one count of this clone. The rearrangement joins TRBV7-3 to TRBJ2-1, with a weak D call TRBD2 (5 bases). The CDR3 loop spans 15 amino acids. The V end was cut by 3 bases, the J end by 3 bases, with 12 bases between. Germline V gene sequence: CDR1 SGHTA, CDR2 FQGTGA. CDR3 sequence reads: CASSFERVDYNEQFF. The CDR3 nucleotides read TGTGCCAGCAGCTTTGAGAGGGTTGACTACAATGAGCAGTTCTTC.

This chain joins TRBV11-1 and TRBJ2-7, with 9 nucleotides matching TRBD2. This CDR3 spans 16 amino acids. Trimming cost V 5 bases and J 6 bases; bases outside gene matches: 14. Germline V gene lookup returns CDR1 SGHAT and CDR2 FQDESV (reference sequence). CDR3 DNA: TGTGCCAGCAGCCCCCGTGCTAGCGGGAAATGGAGCGAGCAGTACTTC. Translating it yields CASSPRASGKWSEQYF.

For the CDR3, the DNA is TGTGCCAGCAGTCGGGAGCAGAACACTGAAGCTTTCTTT. It codes for CASSREQNTEAFF. The rearrangement links TRBV7-3 to TRBJ1-1; D uncertain. This CDR3 is 13 amino acids long. Germline lookup yields CDR1 SGHTA and CDR2 FQGTGA. With 6 bases removed from V and 1 base from J, the gap between germline ends came to 9 bases.

The rearrangement joins TRBV7-9 to TRBJ2-1; TRBD1 agrees at 7 bases. The germline V gene encodes CDR1 SEHNR and CDR2 FQNEAQ (reference sequence). Losses at the gene ends were 5 bases for V and 0 bases for J; bases not matched to a gene: 4. This CDR3 comprises 15 residues. This CDR3 reads CASSAQGSSYNEQFF. In DNA form, the CDR3 reads TGTGCCAGCAGCGCACAGGGGAGCTCCTACAATGAGCAGTTCTTC. Combining the CDR3 with reference TRBV7-9 and TRBJ2-1 gives the whole variable domain DTGVSQNPRHKITKRGQNVTFRCDPISEHNRLYWYRQTLGQGPEFLTYFQNEAQLEKSRLLSDRFSAERPKGSFSTLEIQRTEQGDSAMYLCASSAQGSSYNEQFFGPGTRLTVL.

The chain is built from TRBV7-9 and TRBJ1-2; tentative D call: TRBD1 (6 bases). Germline V gives CDR1 SEHNR, CDR2 FQNEAQ (reference sequence). V dropped 6 bases and J dropped 7 bases, with 18 bases sitting between them. This CDR3 contains 14 residues. The CDR3 is CASSFFGGARGYTF. For the CDR3, the DNA is TGTGCCAGCAGTTTTTTCGGGGGGGCGCGTGGCTACACCTTC.

The chain links TRBV6-5 to TRBJ2-2, with D uncertain. Trimming took off 10 bases at V and 4 bases at J, with 7 bases between the two ends. The CDR3 spans 11 residues. Germline V gives CDR1 MNHEY, CDR2 SVGAGI. CDR3 sequence reads: CATLSTGELFF. In DNA form, the CDR3 reads TGTGCCACTCTCTCCACCGGGGAGCTGTTTTTT.

The chain is built from TRBV5-1 and TRBJ2-1, with 9 bases that match TRBD2. V gave up 6 bases and J gave up 7 bases; unmatched junction bases: 11. The CDR3 is 15 amino acids. Per germline, CDR1 SGHRS and CDR2 YFSETQ. The CDR3 DNA reads as TGCGCCAGCACCATAGGACTAGCGTCGGAAAATGAGCAGTTCTTC. This sequence encodes CASTIGLASENEQFF.